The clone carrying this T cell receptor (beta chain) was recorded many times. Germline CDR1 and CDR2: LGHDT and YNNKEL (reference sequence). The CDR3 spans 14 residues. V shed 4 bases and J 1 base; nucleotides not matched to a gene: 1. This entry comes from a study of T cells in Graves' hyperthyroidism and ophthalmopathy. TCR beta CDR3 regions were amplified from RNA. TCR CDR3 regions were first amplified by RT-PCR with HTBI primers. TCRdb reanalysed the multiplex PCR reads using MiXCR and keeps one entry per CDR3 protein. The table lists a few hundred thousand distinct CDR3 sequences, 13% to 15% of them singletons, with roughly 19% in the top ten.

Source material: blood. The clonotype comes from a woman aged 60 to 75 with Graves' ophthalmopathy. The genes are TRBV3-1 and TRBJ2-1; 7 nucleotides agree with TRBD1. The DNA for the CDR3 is TGTGCCAGCAGCCGCAGGGGGTCCTACAATGAGCAGTTCTTC. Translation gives CASSRRGSYNEQFF.